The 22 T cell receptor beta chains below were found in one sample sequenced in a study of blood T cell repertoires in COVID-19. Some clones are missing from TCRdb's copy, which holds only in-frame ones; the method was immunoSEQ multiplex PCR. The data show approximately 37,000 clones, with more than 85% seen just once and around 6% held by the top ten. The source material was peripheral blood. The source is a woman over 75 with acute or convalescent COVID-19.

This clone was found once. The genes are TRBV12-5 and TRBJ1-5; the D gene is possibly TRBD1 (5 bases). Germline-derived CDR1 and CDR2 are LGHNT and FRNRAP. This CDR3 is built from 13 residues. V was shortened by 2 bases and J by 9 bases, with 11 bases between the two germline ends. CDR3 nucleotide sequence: TGTGCTAGTGGTTTGTACGACGGGGGGCCCCAGCATTTT. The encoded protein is CASGLYDGGPQHF.

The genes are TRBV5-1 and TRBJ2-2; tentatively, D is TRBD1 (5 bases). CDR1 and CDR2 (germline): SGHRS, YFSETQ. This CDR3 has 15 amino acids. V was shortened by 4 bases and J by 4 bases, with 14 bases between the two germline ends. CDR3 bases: TGCGCCAGCAGCCTGCAAGCAGGGTCCACCGGGGAGCTGTTTTTT. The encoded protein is CASSLQAGSTGELFF. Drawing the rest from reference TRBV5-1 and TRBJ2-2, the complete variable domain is KAGVTQTPRYLIKTRGQQVTLSCSPISGHRSVSWYQQTPGQGLQFLFEYFSETQRNKGNFPGRFSGRQFSNSRSEMNVSTLELGDSALYLCASSLQAGSTGELFFGEGSRLTVL.

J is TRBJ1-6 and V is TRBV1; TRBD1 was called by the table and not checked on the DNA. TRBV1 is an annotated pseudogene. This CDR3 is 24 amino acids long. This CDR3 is CTSSQDPAPPPGDRVSSYNSPLHF. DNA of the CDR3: TGCACCAGCAGCCAAGATCCGGCGCCCCCACCCGGAGACAGGGTAAGCTCCTATAATTCACCCCTCCACTTT.

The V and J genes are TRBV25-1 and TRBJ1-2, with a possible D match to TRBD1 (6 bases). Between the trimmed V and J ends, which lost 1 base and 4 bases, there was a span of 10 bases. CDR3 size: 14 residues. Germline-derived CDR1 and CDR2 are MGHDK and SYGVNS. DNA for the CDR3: TGTGCCAGCAGTGAATCTTGGGGGCTCTATGGCTACACCTTC. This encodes CASSESWGLYGYTF.

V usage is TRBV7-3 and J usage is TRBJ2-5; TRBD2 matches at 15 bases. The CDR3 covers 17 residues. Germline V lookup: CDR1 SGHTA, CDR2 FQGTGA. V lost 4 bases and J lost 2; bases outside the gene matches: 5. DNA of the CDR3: TGTGCCAGCAGCTCTGGACTAGCGGGGGGGAAACAAGAGACCCAGTACTTC. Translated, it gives CASSSGLAGGKQETQYF. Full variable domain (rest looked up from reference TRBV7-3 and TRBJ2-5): GAGVSQTPSNKVTEKGKYVELRCDPISGHTALYWYRQSLGQGPEFLIYFQGTGAADDSGLPNDRFFAVRPEGSVSTLKIQRTERGDSAVYLCASSSGLAGGKQETQYFGPGTRLLVL.

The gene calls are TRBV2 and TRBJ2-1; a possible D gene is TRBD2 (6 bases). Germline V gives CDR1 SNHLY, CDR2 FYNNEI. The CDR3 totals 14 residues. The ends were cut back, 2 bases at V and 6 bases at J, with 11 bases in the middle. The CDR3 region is CASSENGGTNEQFF. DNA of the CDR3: TGTGCCAGCAGTGAAAATGGGGGGACCAATGAGCAGTTCTTC. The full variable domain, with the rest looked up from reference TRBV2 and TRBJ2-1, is EPEVTQTPSHQVTQMGQEVILRCVPISNHLYFYWYRQILGQKVEFLVSFYNNEISEKSEIFDDQFSVERPDGSNFTLKIRSTKLEDSAMYFCASSENGGTNEQFFGPGTRLTVL.

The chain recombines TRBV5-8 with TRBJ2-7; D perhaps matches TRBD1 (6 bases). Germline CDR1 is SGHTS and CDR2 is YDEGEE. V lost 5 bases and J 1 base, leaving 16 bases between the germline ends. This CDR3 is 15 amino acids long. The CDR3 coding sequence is TGTGCCAGCAGTCCCCACAGGGTTAAGTCCTACGAGCAGTACTTC. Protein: CASSPHRVKSYEQYF.

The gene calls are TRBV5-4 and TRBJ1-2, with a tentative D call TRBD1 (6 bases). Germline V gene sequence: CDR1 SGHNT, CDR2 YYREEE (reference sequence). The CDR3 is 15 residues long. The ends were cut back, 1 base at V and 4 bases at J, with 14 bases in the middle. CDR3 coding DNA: TGTGCCAGCAGCTTGTGGGCAGGGGAGGGCTATGGCTACACCTTC. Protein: CASSLWAGEGYGYTF.

The CDR3 loop is CASSPPSGTGELFF. The CDR3 coding sequence is TGTGCCAGCTCACCACCGTCAGGGACCGGGGAGCTGTTTTTT. This chain connects TRBV18 to TRBJ2-2; weak D call: TRBD1 (5 bases). V dropped 0 bases and J dropped 5 bases, with 7 bases sitting between them. The CDR3 contains 14 residues. Germline V gives CDR1 KGHSH, CDR2 LQKENI.

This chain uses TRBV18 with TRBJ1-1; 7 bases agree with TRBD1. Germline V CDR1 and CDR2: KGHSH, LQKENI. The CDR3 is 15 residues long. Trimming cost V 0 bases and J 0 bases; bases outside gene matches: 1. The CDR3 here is CASSPPGQMNTEAFF. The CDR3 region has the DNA TGTGCCAGCTCACCACCGGGACAGATGAACACTGAAGCTTTCTTT.

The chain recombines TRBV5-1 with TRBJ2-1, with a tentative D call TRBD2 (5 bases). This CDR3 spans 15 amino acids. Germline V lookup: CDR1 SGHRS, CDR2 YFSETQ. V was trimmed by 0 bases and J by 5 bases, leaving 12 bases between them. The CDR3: CASSLAVGSNNEQFF. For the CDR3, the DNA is TGCGCCAGCAGCTTGGCCGTTGGGAGCAACAATGAGCAGTTCTTC.

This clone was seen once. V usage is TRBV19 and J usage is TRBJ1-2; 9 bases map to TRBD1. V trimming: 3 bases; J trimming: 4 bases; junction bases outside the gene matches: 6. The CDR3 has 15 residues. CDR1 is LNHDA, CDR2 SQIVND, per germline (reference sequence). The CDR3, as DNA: TGTGCCAGTAGTATCCAGGAGACAGGGGGCTATGGCTACACCTTC. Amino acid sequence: CASSIQETGGYGYTF.

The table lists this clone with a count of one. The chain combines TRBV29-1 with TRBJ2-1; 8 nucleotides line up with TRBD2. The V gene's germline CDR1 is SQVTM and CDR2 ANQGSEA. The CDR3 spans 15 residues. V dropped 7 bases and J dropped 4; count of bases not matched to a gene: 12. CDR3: CSAGGGNTDYNEQFF. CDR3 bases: TGCAGCGCGGGGGGGGGAAATACGGATTACAATGAGCAGTTCTTC.

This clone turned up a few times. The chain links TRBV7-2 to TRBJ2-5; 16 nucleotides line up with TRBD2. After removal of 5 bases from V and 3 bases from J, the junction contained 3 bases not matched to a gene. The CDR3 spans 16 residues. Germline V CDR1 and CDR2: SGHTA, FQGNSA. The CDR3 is CASSLGTSGGEETQYF. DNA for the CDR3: TGTGCCAGCAGCCTGGGGACTAGCGGGGGGGAAGAGACCCAGTACTTC.

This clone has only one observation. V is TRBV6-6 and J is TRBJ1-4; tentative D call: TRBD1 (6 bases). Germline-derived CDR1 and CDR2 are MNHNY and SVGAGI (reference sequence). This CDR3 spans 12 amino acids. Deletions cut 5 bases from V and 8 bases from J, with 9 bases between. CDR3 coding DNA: TGTGCCAGCAGTCGAGACAGGGAAAAACTGTTTTTT. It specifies CASSRDREKLFF.

CDR3 DNA sequence: TGTGCCTGGAGCCCCCCCCACACCACCTACGAGCAGTACTTC. Amino acid sequence: CAWSPPHTTYEQYF. This chain joins TRBV30 and TRBJ2-7; D gene unclear. CDR3 length: 14 residues. V was trimmed by 3 bases and J by 2 bases, leaving 14 bases between them. Looked up from germline, CDR1 is GTSNPN and CDR2 is SVGIG (reference sequence).

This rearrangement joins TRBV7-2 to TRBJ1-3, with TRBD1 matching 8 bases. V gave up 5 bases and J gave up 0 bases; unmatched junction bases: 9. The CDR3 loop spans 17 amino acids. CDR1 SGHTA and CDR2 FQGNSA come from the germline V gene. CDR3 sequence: CASSGQTGVFSGNTIYF. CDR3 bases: TGTGCCAGCAGCGGTCAGACAGGGGTATTCTCTGGAAACACCATATATTTT.

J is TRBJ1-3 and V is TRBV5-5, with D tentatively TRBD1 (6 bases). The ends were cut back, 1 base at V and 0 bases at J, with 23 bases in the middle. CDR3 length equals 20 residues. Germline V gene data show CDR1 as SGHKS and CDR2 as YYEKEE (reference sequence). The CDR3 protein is CASSLYGQLSSPFSGNTIYF. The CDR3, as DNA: TGTGCCAGCAGCTTGTACGGACAGCTATCCTCTCCTTTCTCTGGAAACACCATATATTTT.

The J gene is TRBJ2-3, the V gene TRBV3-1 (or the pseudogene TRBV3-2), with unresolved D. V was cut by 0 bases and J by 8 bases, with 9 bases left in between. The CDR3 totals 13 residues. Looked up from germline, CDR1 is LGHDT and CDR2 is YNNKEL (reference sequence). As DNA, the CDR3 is TGTGCCAGCAGCCAAGAGGGCCAAGTTACGCAGTATTTT. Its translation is CASSQEGQVTQYF.

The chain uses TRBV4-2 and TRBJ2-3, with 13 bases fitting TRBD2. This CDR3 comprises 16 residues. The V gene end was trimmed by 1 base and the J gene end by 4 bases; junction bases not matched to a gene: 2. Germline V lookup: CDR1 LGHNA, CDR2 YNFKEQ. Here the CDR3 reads CASSQAGTSGADTQYF. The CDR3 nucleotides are TGTGCCAGCAGCCAAGCCGGGACTAGCGGGGCAGATACGCAGTATTTT.

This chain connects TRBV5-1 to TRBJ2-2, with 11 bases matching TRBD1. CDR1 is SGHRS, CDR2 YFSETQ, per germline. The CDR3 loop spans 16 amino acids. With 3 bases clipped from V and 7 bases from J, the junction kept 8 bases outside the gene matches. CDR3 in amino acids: CASSYTGTGGHGELFF. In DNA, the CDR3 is TGCGCCAGCAGCTACACCGGGACAGGGGGGCACGGGGAGCTGTTTTTT.

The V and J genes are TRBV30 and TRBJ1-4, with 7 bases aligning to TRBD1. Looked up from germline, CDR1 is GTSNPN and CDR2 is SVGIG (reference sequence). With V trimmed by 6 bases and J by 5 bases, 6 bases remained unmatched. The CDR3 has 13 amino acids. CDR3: CACYRGDNEKLFF. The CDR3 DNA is TGTGCCTGCTACAGGGGTGACAATGAAAAACTGTTTTTT.